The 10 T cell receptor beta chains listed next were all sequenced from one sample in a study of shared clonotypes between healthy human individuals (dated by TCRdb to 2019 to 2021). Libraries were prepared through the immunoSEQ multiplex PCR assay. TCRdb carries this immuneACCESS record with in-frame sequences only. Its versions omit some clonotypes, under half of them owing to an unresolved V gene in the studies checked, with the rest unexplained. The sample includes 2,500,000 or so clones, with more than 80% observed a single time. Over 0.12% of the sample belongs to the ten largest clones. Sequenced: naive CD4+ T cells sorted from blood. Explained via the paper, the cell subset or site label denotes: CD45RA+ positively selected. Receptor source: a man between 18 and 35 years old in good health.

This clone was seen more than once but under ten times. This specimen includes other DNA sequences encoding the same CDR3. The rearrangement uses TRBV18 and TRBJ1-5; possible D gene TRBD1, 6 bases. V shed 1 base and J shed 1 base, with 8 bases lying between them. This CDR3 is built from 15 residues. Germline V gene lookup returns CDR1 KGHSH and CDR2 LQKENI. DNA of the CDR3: TGTGCCAGCTCACCACAGGGGGTAAGCAATCAGCCCCAGCATTTT. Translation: CASSPQGVSNQPQHF.

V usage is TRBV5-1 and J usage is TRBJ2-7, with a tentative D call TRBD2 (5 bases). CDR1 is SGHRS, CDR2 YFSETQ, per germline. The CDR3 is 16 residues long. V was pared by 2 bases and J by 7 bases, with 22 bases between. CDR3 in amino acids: CASSFSAGGHPKEQYF. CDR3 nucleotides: TGCGCCAGCAGCTTCTCGGCGGGCGGGCATCCGAAGGAGCAGTACTTC. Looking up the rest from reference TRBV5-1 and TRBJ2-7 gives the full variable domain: KAGVTQTPRYLIKTRGQQVTLSCSPISGHRSVSWYQQTPGQGLQFLFEYFSETQRNKGNFPGRFSGRQFSNSRSEMNVSTLELGDSALYLCASSFSAGGHPKEQYFGPGTRLTVT.

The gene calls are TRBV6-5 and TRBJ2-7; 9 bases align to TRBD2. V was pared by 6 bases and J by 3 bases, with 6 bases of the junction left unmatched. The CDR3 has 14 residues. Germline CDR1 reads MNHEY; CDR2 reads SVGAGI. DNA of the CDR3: TGTGCCAGCAGCCCGACTAGCGGCCACTACGAGCAGTACTTC. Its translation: CASSPTSGHYEQYF.

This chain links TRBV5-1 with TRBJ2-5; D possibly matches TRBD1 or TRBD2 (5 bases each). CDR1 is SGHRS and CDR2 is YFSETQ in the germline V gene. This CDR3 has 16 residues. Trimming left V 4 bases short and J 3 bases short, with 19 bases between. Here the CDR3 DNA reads TGCGCCAGCAGCCCGGTCCGGGACGGACAAAAAGAGACCCAGTACTTC. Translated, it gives CASSPVRDGQKETQYF.

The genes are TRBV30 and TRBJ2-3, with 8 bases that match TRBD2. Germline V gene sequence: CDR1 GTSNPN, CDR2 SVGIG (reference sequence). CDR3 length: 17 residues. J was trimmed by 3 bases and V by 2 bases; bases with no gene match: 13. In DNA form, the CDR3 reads TGTGCCTGGAGTCGCAAGAGCGGGGGATTAGGGACAGATACGCAGTATTTT. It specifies CAWSRKSGGLGTDTQYF.

CDR3 in amino acids: CAIRSTGGSYEQYF. As DNA, the CDR3 is TGTGCCATCAGGTCTACGGGGGGCTCCTACGAGCAGTACTTC. The chain links TRBV10-3 to TRBJ2-7; 7 bases match TRBD2. This CDR3 region has 14 residues. With V trimmed by 6 bases and J by 0 bases, 5 bases remained unmatched. Germline CDR1 is ENHRY and CDR2 is SYGVKD.

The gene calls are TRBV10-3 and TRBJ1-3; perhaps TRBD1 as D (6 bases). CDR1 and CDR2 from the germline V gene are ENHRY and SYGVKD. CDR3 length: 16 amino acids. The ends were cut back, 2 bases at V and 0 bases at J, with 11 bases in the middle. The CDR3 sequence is CAISEGQKTSGNTIYF. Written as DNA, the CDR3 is TGTGCCATCAGTGAGGGACAGAAAACCTCTGGAAACACCATATATTTT.

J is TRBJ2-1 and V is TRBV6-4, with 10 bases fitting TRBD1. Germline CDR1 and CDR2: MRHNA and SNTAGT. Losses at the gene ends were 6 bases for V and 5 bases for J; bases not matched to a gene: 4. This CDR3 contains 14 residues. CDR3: CASSRDRGDNEQFF. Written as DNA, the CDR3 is TGTGCCAGCAGCCGGGACAGGGGCGACAATGAGCAGTTCTTC.

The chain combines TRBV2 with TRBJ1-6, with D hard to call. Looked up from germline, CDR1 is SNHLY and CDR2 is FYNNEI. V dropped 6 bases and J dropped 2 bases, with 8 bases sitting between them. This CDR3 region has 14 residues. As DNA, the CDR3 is TGTGCCAGCAGGTCCGTAACCTATAATTCACCCCTCCACTTT. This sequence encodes CASRSVTYNSPLHF.

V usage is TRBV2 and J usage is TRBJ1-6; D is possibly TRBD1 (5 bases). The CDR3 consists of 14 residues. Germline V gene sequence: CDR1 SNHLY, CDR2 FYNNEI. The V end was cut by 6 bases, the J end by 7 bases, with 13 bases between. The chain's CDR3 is CASRPDSVNSPLHF. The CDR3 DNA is TGTGCCAGCAGACCCGACAGCGTGAATTCACCCCTCCACTTT.